This T cell receptor (beta chain) is drawn from a study of T cells in Graves' hyperthyroidism and ophthalmopathy. Not enrolled were patients with uncontrolled infection, other autoimmune disease, pregnancy or lactation. The CDR3 sequence is 18 residues long. CDR1 is SGHKS and CDR2 is YYEKEE in the germline V gene (reference sequence). About this clonotype itself: One end of the junction does not line up with germline, which may come from a read error.

TCR beta CDR3 regions were amplified from RNA. First-round RT-PCR targeting the TCR CDR3 was performed with the HTBI primer set. TCRdb ran MiXCR on the multiplex PCR reads and lists one entry per CDR3 protein. Here the sample spans about 640,000 distinct CDR3 sequences, 20% being singletons. The sequence derives from a man aged 25 to 40 with Graves' ophthalmopathy. V gene TRBV5-5 combines with J gene TRBJ2-1; tentative D call: TRBD2 (6 bases). The sequencing input was blood. CDR3 bases: TGTGCCAGCAGCGCAGCTTGGCCCGCGGACGGGAGTTACAATAAGCAGTTCTTC. It yields the protein CASSAAWPADGSYNKQFF.